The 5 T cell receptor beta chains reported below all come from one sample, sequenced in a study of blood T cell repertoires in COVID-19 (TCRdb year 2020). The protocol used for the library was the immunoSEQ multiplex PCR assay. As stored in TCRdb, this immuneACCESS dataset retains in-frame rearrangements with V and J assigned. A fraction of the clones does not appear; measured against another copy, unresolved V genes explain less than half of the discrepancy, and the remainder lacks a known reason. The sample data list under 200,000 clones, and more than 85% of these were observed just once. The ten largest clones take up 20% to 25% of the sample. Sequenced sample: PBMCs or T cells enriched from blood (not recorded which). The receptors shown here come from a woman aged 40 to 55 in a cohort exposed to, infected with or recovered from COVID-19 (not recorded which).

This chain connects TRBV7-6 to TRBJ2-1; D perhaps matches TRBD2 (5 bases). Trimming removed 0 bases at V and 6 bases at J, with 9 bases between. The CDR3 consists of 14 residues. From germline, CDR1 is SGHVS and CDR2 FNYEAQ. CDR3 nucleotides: TGTGCCAGCAGCTTAGCGGGAGTGGTCAATGAGCAGTTCTTC. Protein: CASSLAGVVNEQFF.

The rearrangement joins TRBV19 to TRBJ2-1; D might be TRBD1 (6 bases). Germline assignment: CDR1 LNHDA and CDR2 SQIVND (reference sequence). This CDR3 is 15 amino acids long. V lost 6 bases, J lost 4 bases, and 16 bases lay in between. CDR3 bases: TGTGCCAGTAGAAAGGATTCAGGGGTATACAATGAGCAGTTCTTC. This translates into CASRKDSGVYNEQFF. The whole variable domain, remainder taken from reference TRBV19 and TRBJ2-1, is DGGITQSPKYLFRKEGQNVTLSCEQNLNHDAMYWYRQDPGQGLRLIYYSQIVNDFQKGDIAEGYSVSREKKESFPLTVTSAQKNPTAFYLCASRKDSGVYNEQFFGPGTRLTVL.

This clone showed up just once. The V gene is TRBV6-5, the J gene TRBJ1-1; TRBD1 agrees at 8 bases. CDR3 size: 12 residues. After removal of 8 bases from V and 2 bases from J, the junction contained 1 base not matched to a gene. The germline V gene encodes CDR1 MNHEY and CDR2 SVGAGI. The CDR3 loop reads CASDRGNTEAFF. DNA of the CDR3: TGTGCCAGCGACAGGGGTAACACTGAAGCTTTCTTT.

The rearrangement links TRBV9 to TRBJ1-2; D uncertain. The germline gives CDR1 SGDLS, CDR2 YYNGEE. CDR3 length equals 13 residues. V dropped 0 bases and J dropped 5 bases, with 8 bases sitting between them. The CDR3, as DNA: TGTGCCAGCAGCGTAGGGGGAGGATATGGCTACACCTTC. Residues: CASSVGGGYGYTF.

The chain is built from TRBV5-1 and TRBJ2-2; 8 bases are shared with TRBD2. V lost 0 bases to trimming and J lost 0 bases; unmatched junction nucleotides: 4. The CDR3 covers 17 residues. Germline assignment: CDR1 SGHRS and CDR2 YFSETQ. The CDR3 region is CASSLAPGGANTGELFF. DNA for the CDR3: TGCGCCAGCAGCTTGGCCCCGGGGGGGGCGAACACCGGGGAGCTGTTTTTT. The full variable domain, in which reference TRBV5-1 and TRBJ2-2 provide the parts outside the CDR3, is KAGVTQTPRYLIKTRGQQVTLSCSPISGHRSVSWYQQTPGQGLQFLFEYFSETQRNKGNFPGRFSGRQFSNSRSEMNVSTLELGDSALYLCASSLAPGGANTGELFFGEGSRLTVL.